This TCR beta chain was identified in a study of CD8+ T cells in alopecia areata. Overall study context: Treated patients were dosed with oral tofacitinib, taking 5 to 10 mg twice daily. Tofacitinib lasted 6 to 18 months, then 6 months off drug. Study results and caveats: Researchers report lesional scalp, most notably alopecia totalis/universalis, outstripped normal scalp in clonality. Mice gave a clearer picture of TCR sharing than patients did, possibly for HLA-related reasons.

RNA was isolated and reverse transcribed to cDNA, the sequencing template. Repertoires were generated with immunoSEQ multiplex PCR, while TCRdb's copy carries only in-frame clones and drops some. This sample yields about 11,000 clones, of which 59% are seen a single time; roughly 8% belongs to the top ten. This clone was counted a single time. Antigen: not known. Peripheral blood, together with lesional scalp punch biopsies, was collected from alopecia areata patients. The CDR3 contains 15 residues. The V gene's germline CDR1 is SQVTM and CDR2 ANQGSEA. V was shortened by 6 bases and J by 0 bases, with 15 bases between the two germline ends.

This sequence originates from a human donor with alopecia areata. The genes are TRBV29-1 and TRBJ2-1, with D possibly TRBD2 on 6 matching bases. The sequences come from skin, collected at week 0. This chain's CDR3 is CSVGRDLRSYNEQFF. The CDR3 coding sequence is TGCAGCGTGGGCCGGGACTTACGCTCCTACAATGAGCAGTTCTTC.